This is a list of T cell receptor beta chains from one sample in a study of T cell responses to AZD1222 COVID-19 vaccine. Assay: immunoSEQ multiplex PCR; the TCRdb copy retains only in-frame clones and omits some. In the table there are over 110,000 clones, 85% to 90% of which are singletons. Sequencing used peripheral blood, obtained 28 days after the second AZD1222 dose. The receptors derive from an adult who received the AZD1222 COVID-19 vaccine. Both conserved end residues are part of each CDR3. The order of the fields is V gene, J gene, CDR3 protein.

>TRBV18|TRBJ1-4
CASSLSSGIINEKLFF
>TRBV6-5|TRBJ1-6
CAVQTGTDNSPLHF
>TRBV3-1/TRBV3-2|TRBJ2-1
CASSQGGIGSYNEQFF
>TRBV29-1|TRBJ1-2
CSVDGGQGTYGYTF
>TRBV27|TRBJ2-7
CASSFKGTGAYEQYF
>TRBV5-6|TRBJ1-3
CASSLVHSGNTIYF
>TRBV30|TRBJ1-5
CAWKRPGNQPQHF
>TRBV7-9|TRBJ2-5
CASILIGGETQYF
>TRBV28|TRBJ1-1
CASTLPSSNTEAFF
>TRBV5-4|TRBJ2-2
CASSPNRSTTGELFF
>TRBV30|TRBJ1-4
CAWSVRAGREKLFF
>TRBV25-1|TRBJ2-6
CASSMTGTPLANVLTF
>TRBV20-1|TRBJ2-3
CSASDRGRADTQYF
>TRBV7-2|TRBJ1-3
CASSAGTGGIRNTIYF
>TRBV2|TRBJ1-6
CASQSSYNSPLHF
>TRBV4-3|TRBJ1-6
CASSSGGPGVSPLHF
>TRBV29-1|TRBJ2-5
CSVQIRNQETQYF
>TRBV28|TRBJ1-1
CASSLGREGTEAFF
>TRBV18|TRBJ1-1
CASSPYPTGRNTEAFF
>TRBV5-6|TRBJ2-3
CASSLRWRGRADTQYF
>TRBV5-5|TRBJ1-3
CASSLVGGSGNTIYF
>TRBV7-9|TRBJ1-1
CASSPGQRAFF
>TRBV24-1|TRBJ2-3
CATSDLFADTQYF
>TRBV19|TRBJ1-1
CASSIGLVAEAFF
>TRBV7-9|TRBJ1-2
CASRPLGSYGYTF
>TRBV7-9|TRBJ2-1
CASSFEGGTIGEQFF
>TRBV3-1/TRBV3-2|TRBJ2-1
CASSQDGTSGQFF
>TRBV9|TRBJ2-1
CASSGQSYNEQFF
>TRBV9|TRBJ1-1
CASSAPTDNTEAFF
>TRBV4-2|TRBJ2-5
CASSQDPGGQETQYF
>TRBV6-6|TRBJ1-2
CASSWGRGDYGYTF
>TRBV6-2/TRBV6-3|TRBJ1-6
CASSYGETISYNSPLHF
>TRBV18|TRBJ1-5
CASSHETGGLNQPQHF
>TRBV6-1|TRBJ2-7
CASSETGSLSYEQYF
>TRBV19|TRBJ2-1
CASSIDLNSYNEQFF
>TRBV19|TRBJ1-2
CASSPTAVGYGYTF
>TRBV19|TRBJ2-7
CASSIGRGVYEQYF
>TRBV7-9|TRBJ2-1
CASSPTGLSLIYNEQFF
>TRBV7-7|TRBJ2-2
CASSPDRGTGELFF
>TRBV19|TRBJ1-2
CASSSRTINYGYTF